Shown below are 16 T cell receptor beta chains from a single sample sequenced in a study of T cell repertoires in cytomegalovirus infection. Their antigens are not known. TCRdb re-called the reads through MiXCR, storing one row per CDR3 protein. The profile shows about a million distinct CDR3 sequences, approximately 30% of them singletons. The sequencing here drew on cultured CD8+ T cells from PBMCs, taken from culture after CMV antigen stimulation. The receptors shown here come from a human donor in good health (CMV status not recorded). Some clones in this sample may be carry-over from other donors' samples.

This clonotype was counted a few times. The V gene is TRBV7-2, the J gene TRBJ1-2; possibly TRBD1 for D (6 bases). Germline V lookup: CDR1 SGHTA, CDR2 FQGNSA. CDR3 length equals 12 residues. V shed 1 base and J shed 8 bases, with 8 bases lying between them. The CDR3 region is CASSLGGLGYTF. The CDR3 region has the DNA TGTGCCAGCAGCTTAGGGGGGCTCGGCTACACCTTC. Full variable domain (missing parts from reference TRBV7-2 and TRBJ1-2): GAGVSQSPSNKVTEKGKDVELRCDPISGHTALYWYRQSLGQGLEFLIYFQGNSAPDKSGLPSDRFSAERTGGSVSTLTIQRTQQEDSAVYLCASSLGGLGYTFGSGTRLTVV.

V gene TRBV6-6 combines with J gene TRBJ2-5, with TRBD2 as a possible D gene (6 bases). V lost 6 bases and J 5 bases, leaving 19 bases between the germline ends. Germline CDR1 reads MNHNY; CDR2 reads SVGAGI (reference sequence). The CDR3 consists of 15 residues. In DNA, the CDR3 is TGTGCCAGCAGCCTACCCCGGGCGGGATCGGAGACCCAGTACTTC. This sequence encodes CASSLPRAGSETQYF.

The rearrangement uses TRBV6-5 and TRBJ2-6; D gene unclear. The V end lost 6 bases, the J end lost 4 bases, and 10 bases lay between the germline ends. Per germline, CDR1 MNHEY and CDR2 SVGAGI. This CDR3 spans 14 amino acids. The CDR3, as DNA: TGTGCCAGCAGCTTTATAATGGGGGCCAACGTCCTGACTTTC. Protein product: CASSFIMGANVLTF.

V gene TRBV9 combines with J gene TRBJ2-1; no reliable D call. This CDR3 comprises 11 residues. Germline-derived CDR1 and CDR2 are SGDLS and YYNGEE. The V end lost 6 bases, the J end lost 10 bases, and 11 bases lay between the germline ends. For the CDR3, the DNA is TGTGCCAGCACCGAAGGTCGAGAGCAGTTCTTC. It translates to CASTEGREQFF.

This clonotype came up a few times. The rearrangement links TRBV19 to TRBJ2-1; no definite D call. The germline V gene has CDR1 LNHDA and CDR2 SQIVND (reference sequence). The CDR3 covers 14 residues. V gave up 9 bases and J gave up 2 bases, with 14 bases separating them. CDR3 loop: CASCEDPAYNEQFF. DNA of the CDR3: TGTGCCAGCTGCGAGGACCCTGCCTACAATGAGCAGTTCTTC.

This rearrangement joins TRBV9 to TRBJ2-1; D not certain. Trimming removed 0 bases from V and 10 bases from J, with 11 bases in between. The CDR3 loop spans 13 amino acids. CDR1 is SGDLS and CDR2 is YYNGEE in the germline V gene. CDR3 loop: CASSVGSGVEQFF. The CDR3 DNA reads TGTGCCAGCAGCGTAGGGAGTGGGGTGGAGCAGTTCTTC.

The chain couples TRBV10-3 to TRBJ2-1, with TRBD2 matching over 9 bases. The CDR3 runs to 16 residues. V was pared by 6 bases and J by 3 bases, with 9 bases of the junction left unmatched. Germline loops: CDR1 ENHRY, CDR2 SYGVKD. CDR3 region: CAIRSSGGRDYNEQFF. CDR3 DNA sequence: TGTGCCATCAGGAGTAGCGGGGGCAGAGACTACAATGAGCAGTTCTTC.

This clonotype was seen at least ten times. The rearrangement links TRBV7-8 to TRBJ2-7, with 10 bases matching TRBD2. V lost 0 bases, J lost 3 bases, and 2 bases stayed unmatched. This CDR3 is built from 15 residues. CDR1 is SGHVS and CDR2 is FQNEAQ in the germline V gene. CDR3 coding DNA: TGTGCCAGCAGCTTAGCAGCTAGCGGGGGCTACGAGCAGTACTTC. Its translation is CASSLAASGGYEQYF.

The chain is built from TRBV27 and TRBJ1-2, with D hard to call. Trimming took off 8 bases at V and 4 bases at J, with 14 bases between the two ends. CDR3 length: 13 amino acids. In germline, CDR1 is MNHEY, CDR2 SMNVEV (reference sequence). The CDR3 here is CASFSFLPYGYTF. The CDR3 nucleotides are TGTGCCAGCTTCAGCTTCCTCCCCTATGGCTACACCTTC.

This clonotype was counted only a few times. J is TRBJ2-7 and V is TRBV15; TRBD1 matches at 8 bases. The CDR3 totals 16 residues. From germline, CDR1 is LNHNV and CDR2 YYDKDF (reference sequence). After removal of 0 bases from V and 3 bases from J, the junction contained 7 bases not matched to a gene. DNA for the CDR3: TGTGCCACCAGCAGAGATGGGCCGGGGACAGGCTACGAGCAGTACTTC. This translates into CATSRDGPGTGYEQYF.

The chain carries TRBV3-1 and TRBJ2-2, with D tentatively TRBD1 or TRBD2 (5 bases each). This CDR3 has 14 amino acids. From germline, CDR1 is LGHDT and CDR2 YNNKEL (reference sequence). Trimming stripped 4 bases from V and 3 bases from J, with 9 bases between. CDR3 loop: CASSPWDHTGELFF. The DNA of the CDR3 is TGTGCCAGCAGCCCTTGGGACCACACCGGGGAGCTGTTTTTT.

The CDR3 loop reads CASSSTSGTSTDTQYF. The CDR3, as DNA: TGTGCCAGTAGTTCAACCTCCGGGACTAGCACAGATACGCAGTATTTT. The chain carries TRBV19 and TRBJ2-3, with a tentative D call TRBD2 (6 bases). V dropped 5 bases and J dropped 0 bases, with 15 bases sitting between them. This CDR3 contains 16 residues. The germline V gene has CDR1 LNHDA and CDR2 SQIVND (reference sequence).

The chain employs TRBV27 and TRBJ2-1; weak D call: TRBD2 (5 bases). V was trimmed by 4 bases and J by 12 bases, leaving 16 bases between them. This CDR3 has 13 residues. CDR1 and CDR2 (germline): MNHEY, SMNVEV (reference sequence). CDR3 residues: CASSSYKEVGQFF. The DNA of the CDR3 is TGTGCCAGCAGTTCTTATAAGGAGGTGGGGCAGTTCTTC.

This clonotype was picked up one time. The chain combines TRBV6-1 with TRBJ1-1; D not certain. The CDR3 has 10 amino acids. The germline V and J ends were trimmed by 8 bases and 2 bases, with 3 bases remaining between them. Germline CDR1 is MNHNS and CDR2 is SASEGT. Written as DNA, the CDR3 is TGTGCCAGCTTTAACACTGAAGCTTTCTTT. Its protein product is CASFNTEAFF.

There are a few counts of this clonotype. This chain's CDR3 is CASSLFGGKFADTQYF. The DNA of the CDR3 is TGTGCCAGCAGCCTCTTTGGAGGGAAGTTTGCAGATACGCAGTATTTT. The chain combines TRBV28 with TRBJ2-3; D might be TRBD2 (6 bases). Per the germline V gene, CDR1 is MDHEN and CDR2 is SYDVKM. CDR3 length: 16 residues. With 6 bases removed from V and 4 bases from J, the gap between germline ends came to 20 bases.

This clonotype was found a few times. V and J are TRBV15 and TRBJ1-2; a possible D gene is TRBD1 (5 bases). Per the germline V gene, CDR1 is LNHNV and CDR2 is YYDKDF (reference sequence). The CDR3 spans 16 residues. The germline V and J ends were trimmed by 1 base and 8 bases, with 20 bases remaining between them. The CDR3 coding sequence is TGTGCCACCAGCAGAGTTAGAAATGAAGGGGTAGGCGGCTACACCTTC. It is translated as CATSRVRNEGVGGYTF.